The 21 T cell receptor beta chains below were found in one sample sequenced in a study of technical replicates of blood from a few donors. Generated by immunoSEQ multiplex PCR, the TCRdb table keeps only in-frame clones and is missing some. Here the sample spans about 97,000 clones, over 85% being singletons. Specimen: T cells isolated from PBMCs. Every receptor here comes from a human donor in good health.

The chain combines TRBV6-1 with TRBJ2-7; TRBD1 aligns across 8 bases. The CDR3 runs 14 residues. With V trimmed by 7 bases and J by 10 bases, 15 bases remained unmatched. The germline gives CDR1 MNHNS, CDR2 SASEGT. CDR3 in amino acids: CASTLDRAPPPQYF. The CDR3 coding sequence is TGTGCCAGCACTTTGGACAGGGCACCTCCTCCTCAGTACTTC.

The V gene is TRBV21-1, the J gene TRBJ1-4. TRBV21-1 is deemed a pseudogene. CDR3 length equals 15 residues. The CDR3 region is CASSKTETLNEKLFF. CDR3 nucleotide sequence: TGTGCCAGCAGCAAAACTGAAACGTTAAATGAAAAACTGTTTTTT.

This chain uses TRBV19 with TRBJ2-7; 8 bases match TRBD1. J gave up 3 bases and V 4 bases, and 17 bases lay outside the gene matches. Germline loops: CDR1 LNHDA, CDR2 SQIVND (reference sequence). CDR3 length: 18 amino acids. In nucleotides, the CDR3 is TGTGCCAGTAGTACCGGACAGGGAAGCGTATTTTATGGCTACGAGCAGTACTTC. This sequence encodes CASSTGQGSVFYGYEQYF.

The V gene is TRBV15, the J gene TRBJ2-1, with 10 bases identical to TRBD2. V lost 1 base to trimming and J lost 9 bases; unmatched junction nucleotides: 6. Germline CDR1 is LNHNV and CDR2 is YYDKDF (reference sequence). The CDR3 covers 15 residues. DNA for the CDR3: TGTGCCACCAGCAGAGCAAGCGGGAGGGCAACTGAGCAGTTCTTC. Amino acids: CATSRASGRATEQFF.

This clone has only one observation. The CDR3, as DNA: TGTGCCAGCAGCGTAGTGGACACGAACACCGGGGAGCTGTTTTTT. Translating gives CASSVVDTNTGELFF. The gene calls are TRBV9 and TRBJ2-2; tentative D call: TRBD1 (5 bases). Germline V gene data show CDR1 as SGDLS and CDR2 as YYNGEE. The length of the CDR3 is 15 residues. The V end lost 0 bases, the J end lost 0 bases, and 6 bases lay between the germline ends.

CDR3 DNA: TGTGCCTGGAGTGGGGGCAGGGACAATGAGCAGTTCTTC. Protein product: CAWSGGRDNEQFF. This chain links TRBV30 with TRBJ2-1, with D perhaps matching TRBD1 (5 bases). The germline V gene encodes CDR1 GTSNPN and CDR2 SVGIG (reference sequence). V was cut by 1 base and J by 5 bases, with 9 bases left in between. The CDR3 runs to 13 residues. The variable domain in full, completed from reference TRBV30 and TRBJ2-1, reads SQTIHQWPATLVQPVGSPLSLECTVEGTSNPNLYWYRQAAGRGLQLLFYSVGIGQISSEVPQNLSASRPQDRQFILSSKKLLLSDSGFYLCAWSGGRDNEQFFGPGTRLTVL.

This chain connects TRBV27 to TRBJ2-7; 8 bases are shared with TRBD1. This CDR3 region has 14 residues. The germline V gene has CDR1 MNHEY and CDR2 SMNVEV (reference sequence). The V and J ends lost 4 bases and 2 bases, in that order; junction bases with no gene match: 4. CDR3 sequence reads: CASSYGRGPYEQYF. DNA for the CDR3: TGTGCCAGCAGTTACGGCAGGGGGCCCTACGAGCAGTACTTC.

The J gene is TRBJ1-3, the V gene TRBV5-4; 9 nucleotides align to TRBD1. The germline V gene has CDR1 SGHNT and CDR2 YYREEE (reference sequence). The trim removed 4 bases at V and 7 bases at J, leaving 3 bases unmatched. The CDR3 contains 13 residues. This CDR3 is CASSVDRGNTIYF. The CDR3 DNA reads as TGTGCCAGCAGCGTCGACAGGGGGAACACCATATATTTT. Based on the CDR3 plus reference TRBV5-4 and TRBJ1-3, the full variable domain is ETGVTQSPTHLIKTRGQQVTLRCSSQSGHNTVSWYQQALGQGPQFIFQYYREEENGRGNFPPRFSGLQFPNYSSELNVNALELDDSALYLCASSVDRGNTIYFGEGSWLTVV.

The chain carries TRBV7-2 and TRBJ2-6; tentatively, D is TRBD1 (5 bases). V was trimmed by 7 bases and J by 0 bases, leaving 16 bases between them. This CDR3 contains 17 residues. Germline assignment: CDR1 SGHTA and CDR2 FQGNSA. CDR3 DNA: TGTGCCAGCACCCTAGGGGCAGAAAACTCTGGGGCCAACGTCCTGACTTTC. Its protein product is CASTLGAENSGANVLTF.

V usage is TRBV29-1 and J usage is TRBJ2-7, with D perhaps TRBD1 (6 bases). The CDR3 is 15 amino acids. Germline CDR1 is SQVTM and CDR2 is ANQGSEA. V lost 2 bases, J lost 2 bases, and 16 bases lay in between. CDR3 residues: CSVEIGGGHPYEQYF. The DNA of the CDR3 is TGCAGCGTTGAAATTGGTGGGGGACACCCCTACGAGCAGTACTTC.

This CDR3 reads CASSYTGGLQETQYF. In nucleotides, the CDR3 is TGTGCCAGCAGTTATACAGGGGGATTACAAGAGACCCAGTACTTC. V gene TRBV6-5 combines with J gene TRBJ2-5, with 8 nucleotides matching TRBD1. CDR3 length equals 15 residues. Germline V CDR1 and CDR2: MNHEY, SVGAGI. Unmatched junction bases numbered 5, after V lost 3 bases and J lost 2 bases.

This chain uses TRBV6-1 with TRBJ2-7; D is ambiguous. The CDR3 has 12 residues. Germline V gene data show CDR1 as MNHNS and CDR2 as SASEGT. Trimming left V 6 bases short and J 2 bases short, with 8 bases between. Here the CDR3 DNA reads TGTGCCAGCAGCTACGAGACCTACGAGCAGTACTTC. Translated, it gives CASSYETYEQYF.

This rearrangement joins TRBV25-1 to TRBJ1-1, with 7 positions matching TRBD1. The V gene's germline CDR1 is MGHDK and CDR2 SYGVNS. The CDR3 runs to 15 residues. V shed 4 bases and J 4 bases; nucleotides not matched to a gene: 9. The CDR3 sequence: CASSGQGGVSTEAFF. In DNA, the CDR3 is TGTGCCAGCAGTGGCCAGGGGGGAGTTAGCACTGAAGCTTTCTTT.

The chain recombines TRBV28 with TRBJ2-4, with D possibly matching TRBD2 (7 bases). V lost 6 bases and J lost 1, with 22 bases in between. There are 18 residues in the CDR3. Germline V gene lookup returns CDR1 MDHEN and CDR2 SYDVKM. The CDR3 bases are TGTGCCAGCAGCCCGAATGGGAGGGGGGAAAGGGCCAAAAACATTCAGTACTTC. It encodes CASSPNGRGERAKNIQYF.

The rearrangement links TRBV4-1 to TRBJ2-1, with TRBD2 matching over 7 bases. J gave up 3 bases and V 4 bases, and 6 bases lay outside the gene matches. This CDR3 has 15 residues. CDR1 and CDR2 from the germline V gene are MGHRA and YSYEKL. As DNA, the CDR3 is TGCGCCAGCAGCCCGGGAGCGGGGCTCTACAATGAGCAGTTCTTC. It translates to CASSPGAGLYNEQFF.

This sequence joins TRBV19 and TRBJ1-2, with 7 positions matching TRBD1. CDR1 LNHDA and CDR2 SQIVND come from the germline V gene (reference sequence). CDR3 length equals 14 residues. The J segment lost 5 bases and the V segment lost 3 bases, leaving 6 bases of the junction unmatched. The CDR3 loop is CASSIPGQPYGYTF. Here the CDR3 DNA reads TGTGCCAGTAGTATTCCGGGACAGCCTTATGGCTACACCTTC.

The CDR3: CASSDRLNSKDGYTF. The CDR3 nucleotides read TGTGCCAGCAGTGATAGACTGAATAGTAAGGATGGCTACACCTTC. This rearrangement joins TRBV2 to TRBJ1-2, with D unclear. Trimming left V 3 bases short and J 6 bases short, with 17 bases between. Germline V gene sequence: CDR1 SNHLY, CDR2 FYNNEI. CDR3 length equals 15 residues.

The chain uses TRBV7-2 and TRBJ1-4; 8 nucleotides agree with TRBD1. Losses at the gene ends were 5 bases for V and 7 bases for J; bases not matched to a gene: 6. This CDR3 has 14 amino acids. Germline CDR1 reads SGHTA; CDR2 reads FQGNSA. CDR3 sequence (DNA): TGTGCCAGCAGCCCAGGGGGCGCGGGTGAAAAACTGTTTTTT. It translates to CASSPGGAGEKLFF.

This sequence joins TRBV6-1 and TRBJ2-4; D not certain. This CDR3 has 13 amino acids. Trimming shortened V by 8 bases and J by 5 bases, and 13 bases separated the two germline ends. Germline assignment: CDR1 MNHNS and CDR2 SASEGT. For the CDR3, the DNA is TGTGCCAGCTCGAGAAGAGGTGAAAACATTCAGTACTTC. It specifies CASSRRGENIQYF.

V is TRBV18 and J is TRBJ2-3; TRBD1 is a possible D gene (5 bases). Germline V gene data show CDR1 as KGHSH and CDR2 as LQKENI. V lost 6 bases and J 2 bases, leaving 15 bases between the germline ends. The CDR3 is 15 residues long. The DNA for the CDR3 is TGTGCCAGCTCCTCCGTGTGGACATACACAGATACGCAGTATTTT. Its translation: CASSSVWTYTDTQYF.

The CDR3 loop is CACKQREGIGELFF. CDR3 DNA sequence: TGTGCCTGTAAGCAGCGGGAGGGTATCGGGGAGCTGTTTTTT. The chain combines TRBV30 with TRBJ2-2, with 10 bases lining up with TRBD2. CDR1 and CDR2 from the germline V gene are GTSNPN and SVGIG (reference sequence). The ends lost 6 bases at V and 7 bases at J; junction bases unmatched: 8. The CDR3 contains 14 residues.